This T cell receptor (beta chain) appears in the sequencing data of a study of blood T cell repertoires in COVID-19. Study-wide context: Sources were T cells, B-cell-depleted T cells, or PBMCs; the material itself was cDNA or gDNA.

Germline V lookup: CDR1 LNHDA, CDR2 SQIVND (reference sequence). V lost 6 bases and J lost 7; bases outside the gene matches: 7. CDR3 length: 15 amino acids. Original methodology: Scientists estimated how many nucleated cells there were by amplifying reference gene primers. Profiling relied on immunoSEQ multiplex PCR, and the TCRdb table lists in-frame clones only, not all of them. That table gives V, J and clone size, and the DNA gave D and trimming. The sample shows 150,000 to 200,000 clones, roughly 87% of them seen only once. Sequencing was carried out using peripheral blood. The chain links TRBV19 to TRBJ1-4; 11 bases are a match to TRBD1. The receptor comes from a woman aged 50 to 60 with acute or convalescent COVID-19. As DNA, the CDR3 is TGTGCCAGTAGAACCACCGGGACAGGGGGTGAAAAACTGTTTTTT. Its translation is CASRTTGTGGEKLFF.